This T cell receptor (beta chain) was recovered during a study of radiotherapy plus CTLA-4 blockade in lung cancer. CTLA-4 blockade using ipilimumab, together with focal radiation, was received by patients with chemo-refractory metastatic non-small-cell lung cancer. Broader study findings: Reported findings show early blood T cell clone dynamics, with interferon-beta, best predicted response.

The protocol was immunoSEQ multiplex PCR, while the TCRdb copy is restricted to in-frame clones and leaves out a portion. Of about 110,000 clones listed, about 83% are singletons. This clone was observed a few times. Its antigen remains unknown. This TCR was recovered from a human donor with non-small cell lung cancer that progressed on radiotherapy plus ipilimumab. Some clones in this sample may be carry-over from other donors' samples. Source: peripheral blood, taken from a patient treated with radiotherapy plus ipilimumab.

In DNA form, the CDR3 reads TGTGCCAGCAGCCGCTCCGACCCAGGCTACAATGAGCAGTTCTTC. Its protein product is CASSRSDPGYNEQFF. The chain uses TRBV6-5 and TRBJ2-1; the D is unclear. The germline gives CDR1 MNHEY, CDR2 SVGAGI. The CDR3 sequence is 15 residues long. Trimming took off 6 bases at V and 3 bases at J, with 15 bases between the two ends.